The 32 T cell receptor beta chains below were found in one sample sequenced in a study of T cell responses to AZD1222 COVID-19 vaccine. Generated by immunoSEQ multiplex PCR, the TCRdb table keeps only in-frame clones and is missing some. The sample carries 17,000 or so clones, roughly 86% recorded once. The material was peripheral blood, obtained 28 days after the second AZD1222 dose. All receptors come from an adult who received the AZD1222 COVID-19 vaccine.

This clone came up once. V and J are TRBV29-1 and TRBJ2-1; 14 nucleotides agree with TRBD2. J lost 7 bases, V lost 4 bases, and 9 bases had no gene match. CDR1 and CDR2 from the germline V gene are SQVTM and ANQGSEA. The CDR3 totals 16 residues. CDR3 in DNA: TGCAGCGTTGCTCTGGGACTAGCGGGAGTGGGAAATGAGCAGTTCTTC. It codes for CSVALGLAGVGNEQFF.

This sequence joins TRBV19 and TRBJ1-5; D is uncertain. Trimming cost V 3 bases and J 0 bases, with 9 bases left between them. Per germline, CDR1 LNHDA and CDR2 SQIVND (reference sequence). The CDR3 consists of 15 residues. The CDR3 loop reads CASSIWVHSNQPQHF. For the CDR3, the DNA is TGTGCCAGTAGTATTTGGGTCCATAGCAATCAGCCCCAGCATTTT.

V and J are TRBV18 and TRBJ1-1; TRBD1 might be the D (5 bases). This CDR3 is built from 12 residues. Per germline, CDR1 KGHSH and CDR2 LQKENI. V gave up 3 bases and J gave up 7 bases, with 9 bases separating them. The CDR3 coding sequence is TGTGCCAGCTCACCTAGGGACCGTGAAGCTTTCTTT. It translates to CASSPRDREAFF.

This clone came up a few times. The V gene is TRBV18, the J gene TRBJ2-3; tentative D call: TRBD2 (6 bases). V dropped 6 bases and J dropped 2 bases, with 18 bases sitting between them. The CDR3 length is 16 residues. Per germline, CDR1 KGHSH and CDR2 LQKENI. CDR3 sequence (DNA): TGTGCCAGCTCGCTACTCGGCAGACTAGTCACAGATACGCAGTATTTT. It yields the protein CASSLLGRLVTDTQYF.

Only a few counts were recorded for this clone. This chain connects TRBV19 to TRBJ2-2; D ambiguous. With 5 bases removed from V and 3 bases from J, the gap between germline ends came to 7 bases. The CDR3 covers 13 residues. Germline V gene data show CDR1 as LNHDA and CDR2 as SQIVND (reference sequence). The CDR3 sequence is CASSFGYTGELFF. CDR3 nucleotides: TGTGCCAGTAGTTTCGGGTACACCGGGGAGCTGTTTTTT.

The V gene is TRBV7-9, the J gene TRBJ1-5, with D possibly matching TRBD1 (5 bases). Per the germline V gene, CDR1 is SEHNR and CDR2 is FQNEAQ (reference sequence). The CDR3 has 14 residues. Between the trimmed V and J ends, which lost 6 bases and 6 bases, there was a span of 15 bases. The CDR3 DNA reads TGTGCCAGCAGTCAAGGAGGCAGGGCTCAGCCCCAGCATTTT. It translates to CASSQGGRAQPQHF.

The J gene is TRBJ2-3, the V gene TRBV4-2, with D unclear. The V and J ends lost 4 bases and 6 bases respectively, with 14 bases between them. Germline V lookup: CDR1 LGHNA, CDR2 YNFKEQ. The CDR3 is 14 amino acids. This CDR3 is CASSPRSPGDTQYF. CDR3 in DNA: TGTGCCAGCAGCCCCCGGTCCCCTGGGGATACGCAGTATTTT.

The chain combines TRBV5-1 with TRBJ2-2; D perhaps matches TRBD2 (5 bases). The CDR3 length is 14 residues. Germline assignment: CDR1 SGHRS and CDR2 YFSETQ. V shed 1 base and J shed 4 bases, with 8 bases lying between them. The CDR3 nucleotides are TGCGCCAGCAGCTTGCGGGATTTCACCGGGGAGCTGTTTTTT. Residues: CASSLRDFTGELFF. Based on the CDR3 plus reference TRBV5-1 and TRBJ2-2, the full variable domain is KAGVTQTPRYLIKTRGQQVTLSCSPISGHRSVSWYQQTPGQGLQFLFEYFSETQRNKGNFPGRFSGRQFSNSRSEMNVSTLELGDSALYLCASSLRDFTGELFFGEGSRLTVL.

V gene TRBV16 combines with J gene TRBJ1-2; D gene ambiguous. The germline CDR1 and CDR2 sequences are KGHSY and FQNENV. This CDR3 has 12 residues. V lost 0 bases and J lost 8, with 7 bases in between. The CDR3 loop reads CASSQSVKGYTF. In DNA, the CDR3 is TGTGCCAGCAGCCAATCAGTCAAAGGCTACACCTTC.

The CDR3 nucleotides read TGTGCCAGCAGCTTAGGAGACGGTCCTTACGAGCAGTACGTC. Its protein product is CASSLGDGPYEQYV. The chain employs TRBV7-2 and TRBJ2-7, with D unclear. V shed 1 base and J shed 4 bases, with 11 bases lying between them. The V gene's germline CDR1 is SGHTA and CDR2 FQGNSA. The CDR3 length is 14 residues.

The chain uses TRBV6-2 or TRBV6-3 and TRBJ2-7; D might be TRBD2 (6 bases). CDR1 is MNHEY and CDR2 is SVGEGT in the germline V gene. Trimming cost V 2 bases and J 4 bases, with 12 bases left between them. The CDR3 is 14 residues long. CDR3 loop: CASSYAARGYEQYF. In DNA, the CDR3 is TGTGCCAGCAGTTACGCGGCCCGGGGGTACGAGCAGTACTTC.

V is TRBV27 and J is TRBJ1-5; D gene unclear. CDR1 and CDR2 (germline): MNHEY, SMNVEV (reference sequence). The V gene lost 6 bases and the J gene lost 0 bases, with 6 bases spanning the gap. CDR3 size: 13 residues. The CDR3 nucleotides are TGTGCCAGCAGCCCGTATAGCAATCAGCCCCAGCATTTT. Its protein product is CASSPYSNQPQHF.

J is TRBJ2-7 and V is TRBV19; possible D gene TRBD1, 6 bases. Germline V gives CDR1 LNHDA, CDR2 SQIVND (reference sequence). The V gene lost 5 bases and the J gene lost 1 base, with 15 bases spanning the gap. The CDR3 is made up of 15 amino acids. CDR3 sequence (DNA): TGTGCCAGTAGTCCCCGTCCCGGACAGTCCTACGAGCAGTACTTC. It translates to CASSPRPGQSYEQYF.

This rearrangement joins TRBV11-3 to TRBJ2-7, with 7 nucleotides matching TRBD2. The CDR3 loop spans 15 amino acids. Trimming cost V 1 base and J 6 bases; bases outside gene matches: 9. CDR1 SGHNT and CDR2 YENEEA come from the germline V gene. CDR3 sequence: CASSLGSAGVSEQYF. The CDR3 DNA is TGTGCCAGCAGCTTAGGTTCGGCGGGAGTGAGCGAGCAGTACTTC.

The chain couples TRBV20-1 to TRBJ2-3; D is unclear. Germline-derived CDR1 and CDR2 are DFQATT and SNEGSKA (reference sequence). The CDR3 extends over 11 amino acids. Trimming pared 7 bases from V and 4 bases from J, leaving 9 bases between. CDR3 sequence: CSVRRPDTQYF. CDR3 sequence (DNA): TGCAGTGTTCGGCGCCCAGATACGCAGTATTTT.

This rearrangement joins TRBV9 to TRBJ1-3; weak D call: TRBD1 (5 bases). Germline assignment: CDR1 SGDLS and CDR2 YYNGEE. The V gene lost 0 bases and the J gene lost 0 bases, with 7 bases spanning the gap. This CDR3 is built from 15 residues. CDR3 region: CASSVGGFSGNTIYF. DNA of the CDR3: TGTGCCAGCAGCGTAGGGGGGTTCTCTGGAAACACCATATATTTT. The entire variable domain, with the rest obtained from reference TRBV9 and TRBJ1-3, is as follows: DSGVTQTPKHLITATGQRVTLRCSPRSGDLSVYWYQQSLDQGLQFLIQYYNGEERAKGNILERFSAQQFPDLHSELNLSSLELGDSALYFCASSVGGFSGNTIYFGEGSWLTVV.

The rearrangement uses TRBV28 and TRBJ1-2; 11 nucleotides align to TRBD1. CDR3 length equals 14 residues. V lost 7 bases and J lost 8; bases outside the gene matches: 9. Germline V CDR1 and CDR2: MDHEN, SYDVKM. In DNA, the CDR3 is TGTGCCAGCACCACCGGACAGGGGGCGTCCGGCTACACCTTC. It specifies CASTTGQGASGYTF.

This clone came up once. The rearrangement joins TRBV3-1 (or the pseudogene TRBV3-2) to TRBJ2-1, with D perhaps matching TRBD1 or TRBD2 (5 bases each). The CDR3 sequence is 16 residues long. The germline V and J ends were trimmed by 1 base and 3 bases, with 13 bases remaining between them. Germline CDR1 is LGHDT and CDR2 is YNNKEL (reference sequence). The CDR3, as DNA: TGTGCCAGCAGCCAAGGCCGGGACCTTCACTACAATGAGCAGTTCTTC. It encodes CASSQGRDLHYNEQFF.

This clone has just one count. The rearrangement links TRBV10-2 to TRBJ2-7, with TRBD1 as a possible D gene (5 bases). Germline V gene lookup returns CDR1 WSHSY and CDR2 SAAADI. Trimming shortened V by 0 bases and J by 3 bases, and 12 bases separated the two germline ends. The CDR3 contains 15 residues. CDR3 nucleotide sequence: TGCGCCAGCAGTGAGTCTAGGGGAAGTAACTACGAGCAGTACGTC. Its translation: CASSESRGSNYEQYV.

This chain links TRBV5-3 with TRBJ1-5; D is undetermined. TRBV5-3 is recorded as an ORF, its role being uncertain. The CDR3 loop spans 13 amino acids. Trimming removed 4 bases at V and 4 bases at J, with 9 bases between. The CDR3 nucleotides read TGTGCCAGAAGCCACGACCTTAATCAGCCCCAGCATTTT. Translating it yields CARSHDLNQPQHF.

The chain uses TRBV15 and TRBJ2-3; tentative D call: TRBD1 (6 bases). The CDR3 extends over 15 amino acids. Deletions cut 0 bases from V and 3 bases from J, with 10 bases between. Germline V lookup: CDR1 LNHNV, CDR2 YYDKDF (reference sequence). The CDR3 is CATSRERGITDTQYF. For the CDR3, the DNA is TGTGCCACCAGCAGAGAGAGGGGGATAACAGATACGCAGTATTTT.

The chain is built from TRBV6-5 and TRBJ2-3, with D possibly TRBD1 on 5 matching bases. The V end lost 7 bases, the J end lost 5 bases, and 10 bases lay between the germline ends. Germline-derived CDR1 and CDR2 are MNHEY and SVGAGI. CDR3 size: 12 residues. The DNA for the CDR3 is TGTGCCAGCAACCCGCAGGGAGATACGCAGTATTTT. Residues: CASNPQGDTQYF.

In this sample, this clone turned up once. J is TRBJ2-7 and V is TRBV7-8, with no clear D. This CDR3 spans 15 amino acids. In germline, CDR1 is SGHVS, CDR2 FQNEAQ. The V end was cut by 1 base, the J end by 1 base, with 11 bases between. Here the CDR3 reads CASSLDAVVSYEQYF. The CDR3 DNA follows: TGTGCCAGCAGCTTAGATGCGGTTGTGTCCTACGAGCAGTACTTC. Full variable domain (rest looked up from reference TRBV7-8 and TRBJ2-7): GAGVSQSPRYKVAKRGQDVALRCDPISGHVSLFWYQQALGQGPEFLTYFQNEAQLDKSGLPSDRFFAERPEGSVSTLKIQRTQQEDSAVYLCASSLDAVVSYEQYFGPGTRLTVT.

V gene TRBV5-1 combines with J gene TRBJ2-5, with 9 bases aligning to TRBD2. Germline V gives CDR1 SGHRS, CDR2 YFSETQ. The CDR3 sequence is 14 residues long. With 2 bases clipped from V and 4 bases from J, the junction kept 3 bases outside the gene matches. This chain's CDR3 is CASSFSGGLETQYF. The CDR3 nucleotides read TGCGCCAGCAGCTTTAGCGGGGGCTTAGAGACCCAGTACTTC.

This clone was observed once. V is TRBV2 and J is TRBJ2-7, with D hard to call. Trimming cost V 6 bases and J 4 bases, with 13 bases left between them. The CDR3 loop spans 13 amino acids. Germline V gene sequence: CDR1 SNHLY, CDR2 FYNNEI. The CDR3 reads CASRGFGRYEQYF. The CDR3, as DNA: TGTGCCAGCAGGGGATTCGGACGTTACGAGCAGTACTTC.

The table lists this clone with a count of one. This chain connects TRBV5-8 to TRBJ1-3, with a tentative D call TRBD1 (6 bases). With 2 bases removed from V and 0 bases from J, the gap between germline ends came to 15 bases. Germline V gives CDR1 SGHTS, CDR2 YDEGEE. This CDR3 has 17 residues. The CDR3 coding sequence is TGTGCCAGCAGCTTCCAGGGGACTCGATTCTCTGGAAACACCATATATTTT. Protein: CASSFQGTRFSGNTIYF. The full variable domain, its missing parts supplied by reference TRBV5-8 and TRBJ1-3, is EAGVTQSPTHLIKTRGQQATLRCSPISGHTSVYWYQQALGLGLQFLLWYDEGEERNRGNFPPRFSGRQFPNYSSELNVNALELEDSALYLCASSFQGTRFSGNTIYFGEGSWLTVV.

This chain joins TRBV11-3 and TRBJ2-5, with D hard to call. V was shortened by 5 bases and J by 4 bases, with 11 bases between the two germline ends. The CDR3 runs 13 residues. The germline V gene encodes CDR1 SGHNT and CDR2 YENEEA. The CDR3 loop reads CASSNRVGETQYF. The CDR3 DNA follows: TGTGCCAGCAGCAACCGCGTGGGAGAGACCCAGTACTTC.

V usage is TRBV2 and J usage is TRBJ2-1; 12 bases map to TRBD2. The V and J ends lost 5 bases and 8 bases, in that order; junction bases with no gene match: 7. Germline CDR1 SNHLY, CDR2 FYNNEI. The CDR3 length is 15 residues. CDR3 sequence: CASSRLAGAPHEQFF. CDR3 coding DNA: TGTGCCAGCAGTAGACTAGCGGGAGCCCCCCATGAGCAGTTCTTC.

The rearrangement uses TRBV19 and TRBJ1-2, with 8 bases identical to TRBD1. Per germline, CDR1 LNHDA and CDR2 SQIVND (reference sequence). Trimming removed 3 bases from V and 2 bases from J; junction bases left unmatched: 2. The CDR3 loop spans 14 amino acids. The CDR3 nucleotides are TGTGCCAGTAGTATGGACAGGGCCAACTATGGCTACACCTTC. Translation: CASSMDRANYGYTF. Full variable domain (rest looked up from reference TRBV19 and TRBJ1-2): DGGITQSPKYLFRKEGQNVTLSCEQNLNHDAMYWYRQDPGQGLRLIYYSQIVNDFQKGDIAEGYSVSREKKESFPLTVTSAQKNPTAFYLCASSMDRANYGYTFGSGTRLTVV.

CDR3 region: CASGQVTDTQYF. The CDR3 DNA reads as TGTGCCAGCGGACAGGTCACAGATACGCAGTATTTT. The rearrangement links TRBV12-3 or TRBV12-4 to TRBJ2-3; TRBD1 aligns across 7 bases. The CDR3 is 12 residues long. V shed 8 bases, J shed 2 bases, and the junction held 1 base outside the gene matches.

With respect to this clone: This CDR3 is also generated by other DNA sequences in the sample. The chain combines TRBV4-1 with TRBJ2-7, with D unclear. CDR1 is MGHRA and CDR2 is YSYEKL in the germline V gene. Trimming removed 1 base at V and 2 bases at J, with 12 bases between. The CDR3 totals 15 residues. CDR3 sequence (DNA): TGCGCCAGCAGCCAAGGTAGTACGGGTCCCTACGAGCAGTACTTC. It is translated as CASSQGSTGPYEQYF.

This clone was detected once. The CDR3: CASSLVPLGGDEQYF. As DNA, the CDR3 is TGTGCCAGCAGCTTAGTGCCTCTTGGAGGGGACGAGCAGTACTTC. The rearrangement joins TRBV11-2 to TRBJ2-7, with D maybe TRBD2 (6 bases). This CDR3 comprises 15 residues. V lost 1 base to trimming and J lost 5 bases, with 15 bases between them. Germline V CDR1 and CDR2: SGHAT, FQNNGV.